The present entry profiles one T cell receptor (beta chain) with its context. This clonotype showed up just a few times. The antigen this receptor binds is unknown. The input lacks base qualities; no much larger clone sits a single base away. From cysteine to phenylalanine, the CDR3 is 15 amino acids long. The only DNA kept is the CDR3, 45 bases in frame from the first base. According to the germline V gene, CDR1 reads SGHTA and CDR2 reads FQGNSA. Trimming removed 4 bases from V and 0 bases from J, leaving 10 bases between the germline ends. Library prep was done by 5' RACE. The instrument given in TCRdb is Illumina HiSeq 2500. A second PCR of roughly 7 to 11 cycles was performed with a sample-barcoded 5' primer and a J-beta primer mix. A unique molecular identifier was introduced onto each TCR beta cDNA molecule by a template-switch 5' adaptor carrying 12 random nucleotides. Each sample yielded at least 2.5 million CDR3-containing paired-end reads. All of the RNA was converted into first-strand cDNA using the Mint cDNA synthesis kit, with a TRBC-specific oligonucleotide serving as the primer. Following uracil-DNA glycosylase treatment, a first 18-cycle PCR with universal primers M1SS and BC2_uni_R was performed on all cDNA. The paper's processing steps were these. Normalization of each sample was performed by random selection of 1 million high-quality reads, each carrying a distinct molecular identifier. Instead of being binned into consensus sequences, reads with shared molecular identifiers were discarded. MiTCR, run with a Q25 quality threshold and the strictest error-elimination algorithm, handled CDR3 identification, clonotype clustering and error correction. A nonparametric unseen species model with Euler transformation was used to estimate a lower bound on total TCR beta diversity. TCRdb passed the public sequencing reads through fastp at Q25 and MiXCR, retaining productive beta sequences. When rows share a CDR3 protein, they turn into one entry using the most common DNA and genes. The authors' filters were not applied to this entry. This sample gives more than 600,000 distinct CDR3 sequences in total; roughly 25% of them show up just once. The ten largest clonotypes hold under 10% of the sample.

This entry is derived from a study of blood T cells in healthy people across ages (dated by TCRdb to the mid-2010s). In the study overall: Template switching captured roughly one uniquely barcoded TCR beta cDNA molecule per two T cells in model experiments. The donors were divided into four age groups: young (average about 15 years), middle-aged (approximately 42), aged (approximately 64) and long-lived (about 90). Using deep sequencing normalized with unique cDNA molecular identifiers, the study measured how TCR beta repertoire diversity changes with age. For two donors (one aged 18 to 29 and one aged 80 or older), the study analyzed two additional independent replicas of 1 million unique cDNA reads from the same blood draw. The full study reports these points: Compared with the aged group, the long-lived group had more naive CD4+ T cells, fewer expanded clones and increased TCR diversity, a pattern suggesting age selection. Conclusive comparison of naive and antigen-experienced compartments was prevented by the profiling of bulk unsorted PBMCs. As age increased, observed TCR beta diversity per million T cells dropped in a roughly linear way, and a significant reduction was already evident by age around 41. A strong correlation was found between observed TCR beta diversity and the percentage of naive T cells measured by flow cytometry. The CMV infection status of donors was not known, potentially confounding age-related changes in expanded clonotypes. Estimates of total diversity based on one million sequenced T cells were considered lower bounds and underestimates.

The 40 or so donors, aged about 6 to 95 years, were systemically healthy Caucasian individuals from Russia. Each donor gave ten milliliters of peripheral blood, drawn into EDTA-treated Vacutainer tubes. Ficoll-Paque density-gradient centrifugation was used to isolate PBMCs, with at least 7 million obtained per sample. Total RNA was extracted from PBMCs with Trizol reagent, with at least 6 micrograms obtained per sample. Naive CD45RAhigh/CD27high T cell percentages were measured by flow cytometry on a PBMC aliquot from every donor. The same sample was also used in a study of T cells of mothers and their children. Per that second paper: The donors were nine systemically healthy Caucasian individuals, made up of three mothers and their six children. cDNA synthesis used all of the extracted RNA, with approximately 1.4 ug of RNA in each 15 ul reaction. In the second PCR, sample barcodes and 2-4 random nucleotides were introduced via the M1S primer. Each mother yielded over 8 million TCR beta CDR3 reads and each child roughly 3.1 million reads. Thymic selection shapes the output of TCR recombination in a similar way in related and unrelated pairs, and inherited differences have a minor effect. Related mother-child pairs always showed normalized repertoire overlap that was slightly higher than in unrelated mother-child pairs, though the difference was never significant. No persistent microchimeric T cell clones were detected, at a sensitivity of roughly 100 clones per million clonotypes. Deep NGS was used in the study to compare the TCR beta repertoires of mothers and children and to look for features that separate related mother-child pairs from unrelated individuals. The mean age was roughly 40 +/- 4 years for the mothers and roughly 11 +/- 4 years for the children. Libraries were sequenced on Illumina HiSeq 2000 with 100+100 nt paired-end reads after adapter ligation with NEBNext reagents. To prevent cross-contamination, the mother and child libraries were prepared a month apart and were sequenced in separate runs. For each donor, somewhere between 500,000 and 2,000,000 distinct TCR beta clonotypes were identified. Naive TCR beta clonotypes were estimated from low-frequency clonotypes matched to each donor's FACS-determined naive share, without sorting.

Sequenced: blood. The TCR sequence derives from a boy aged 10-17 years in good health. Recombination connected TRBV7-2 to TRBJ2-1, with an unclear D gene assignment. The DNA sequence is given as TGTGCCAGCAGCTCATCGACGGGCTCCTACAATGAGCAGTTCTTC. Its translation reads: CASSSSTGSYNEQFF.